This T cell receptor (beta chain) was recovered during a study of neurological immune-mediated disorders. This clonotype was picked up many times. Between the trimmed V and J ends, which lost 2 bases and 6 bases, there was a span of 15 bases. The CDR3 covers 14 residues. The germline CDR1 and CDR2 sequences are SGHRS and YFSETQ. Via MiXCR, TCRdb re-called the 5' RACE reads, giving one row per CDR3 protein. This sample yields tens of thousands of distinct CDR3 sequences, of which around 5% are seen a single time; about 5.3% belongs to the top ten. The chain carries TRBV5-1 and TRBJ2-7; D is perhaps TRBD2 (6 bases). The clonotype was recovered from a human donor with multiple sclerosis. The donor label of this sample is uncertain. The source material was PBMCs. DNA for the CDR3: TGCGCCAGCAGCTTTTCCCAGGAGGGCGGCGAGCAGTACTTC. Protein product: CASSFSQEGGEQYF.